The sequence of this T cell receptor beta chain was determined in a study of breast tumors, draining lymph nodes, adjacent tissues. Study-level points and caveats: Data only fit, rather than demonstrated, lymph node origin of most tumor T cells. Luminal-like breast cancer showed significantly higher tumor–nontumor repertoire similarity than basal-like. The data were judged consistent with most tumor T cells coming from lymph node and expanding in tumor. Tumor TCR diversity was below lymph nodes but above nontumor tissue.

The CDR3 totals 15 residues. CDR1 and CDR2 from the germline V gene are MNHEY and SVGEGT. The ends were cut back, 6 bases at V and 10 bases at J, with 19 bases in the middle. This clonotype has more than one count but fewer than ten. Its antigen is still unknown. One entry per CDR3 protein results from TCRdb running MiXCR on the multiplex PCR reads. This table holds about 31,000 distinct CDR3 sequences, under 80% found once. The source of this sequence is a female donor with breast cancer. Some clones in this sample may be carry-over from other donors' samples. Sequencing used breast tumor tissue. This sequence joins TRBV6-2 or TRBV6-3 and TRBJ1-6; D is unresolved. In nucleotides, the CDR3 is TGTGCCAGCAGCCTCCGGGGAAATGGAGAATCACCCCTCCACTTT. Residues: CASSLRGNGESPLHF.